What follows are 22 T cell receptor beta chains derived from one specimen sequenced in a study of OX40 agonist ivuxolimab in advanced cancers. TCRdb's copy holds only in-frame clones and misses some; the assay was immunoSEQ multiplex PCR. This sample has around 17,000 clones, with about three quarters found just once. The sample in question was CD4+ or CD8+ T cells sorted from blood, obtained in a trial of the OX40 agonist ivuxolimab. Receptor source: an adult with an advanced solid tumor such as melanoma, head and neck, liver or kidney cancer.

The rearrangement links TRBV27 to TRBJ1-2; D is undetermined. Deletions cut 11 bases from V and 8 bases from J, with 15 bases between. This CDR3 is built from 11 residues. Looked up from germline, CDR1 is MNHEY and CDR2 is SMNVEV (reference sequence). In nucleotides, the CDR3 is TGTGCCGTTCTGCAGGAGGGAGGCTACACCTTC. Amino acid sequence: CAVLQEGGYTF.

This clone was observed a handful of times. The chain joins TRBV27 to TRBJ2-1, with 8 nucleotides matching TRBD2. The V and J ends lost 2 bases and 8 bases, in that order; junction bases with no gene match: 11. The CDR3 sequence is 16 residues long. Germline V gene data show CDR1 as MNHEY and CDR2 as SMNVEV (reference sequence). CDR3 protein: CASSLGTAGGVDEQFF. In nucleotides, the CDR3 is TGTGCCAGCAGTTTAGGGACCGCGGGAGGAGTGGATGAGCAGTTCTTC.

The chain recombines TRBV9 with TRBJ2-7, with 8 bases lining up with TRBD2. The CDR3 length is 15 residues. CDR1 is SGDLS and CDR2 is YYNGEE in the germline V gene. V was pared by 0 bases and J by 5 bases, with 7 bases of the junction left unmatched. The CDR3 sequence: CASSVVSGGTDEQYF. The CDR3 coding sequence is TGTGCCAGCAGCGTAGTCAGCGGGGGTACGGACGAGCAGTACTTC.

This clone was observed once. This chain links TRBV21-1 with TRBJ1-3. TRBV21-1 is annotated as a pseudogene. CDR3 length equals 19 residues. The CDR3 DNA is TGTGCCAGCAGCAAACGGGGACCCGAAGTACCCATCTCTGGAAACACCATATATTTT. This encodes CASSKRGPEVPISGNTIYF.

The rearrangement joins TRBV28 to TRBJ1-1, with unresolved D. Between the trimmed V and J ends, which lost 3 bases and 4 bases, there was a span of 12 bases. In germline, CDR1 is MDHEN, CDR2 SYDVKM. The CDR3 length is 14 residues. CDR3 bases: TGTGCCAGCAGTTTGTCGAGTAGTCGCACTGAAGCTTTCTTT. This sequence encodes CASSLSSSRTEAFF.

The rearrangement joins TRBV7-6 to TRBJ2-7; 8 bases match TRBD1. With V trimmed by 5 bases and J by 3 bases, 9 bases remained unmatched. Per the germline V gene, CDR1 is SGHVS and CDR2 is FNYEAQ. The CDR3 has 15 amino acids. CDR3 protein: CASSPPDREDYEQYF. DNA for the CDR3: TGTGCCAGCAGCCCACCGGACAGGGAGGACTACGAGCAGTACTTC.

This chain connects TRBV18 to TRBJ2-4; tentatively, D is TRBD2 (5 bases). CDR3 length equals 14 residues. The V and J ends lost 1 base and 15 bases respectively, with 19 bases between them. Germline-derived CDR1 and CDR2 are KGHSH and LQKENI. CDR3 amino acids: CASSPRKGDLGRYF. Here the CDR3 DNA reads TGTGCCAGCTCACCACGAAAGGGAGATCTCGGTCGGTACTTC.

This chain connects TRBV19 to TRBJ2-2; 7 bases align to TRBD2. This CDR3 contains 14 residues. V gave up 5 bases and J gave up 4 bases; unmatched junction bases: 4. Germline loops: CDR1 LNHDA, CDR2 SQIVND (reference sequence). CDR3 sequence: CASSSGGFTGELFF. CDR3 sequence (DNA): TGTGCCAGTAGTTCGGGGGGATTCACCGGGGAGCTGTTTTTT.

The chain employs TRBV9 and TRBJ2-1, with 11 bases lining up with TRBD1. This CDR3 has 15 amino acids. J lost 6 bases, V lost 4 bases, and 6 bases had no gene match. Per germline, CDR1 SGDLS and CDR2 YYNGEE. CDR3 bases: TGTGCCAGCAGCACTGGACAGGGGGCAGTCAATGAGCAGTTCTTC. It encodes CASSTGQGAVNEQFF.

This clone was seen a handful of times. The CDR3 reads CASSSLQGVGTGELFF. In DNA form, the CDR3 reads TGTGCCAGCAGTTCGCTCCAGGGGGTGGGAACCGGGGAGCTGTTTTTT. The J gene is TRBJ2-2, the V gene TRBV27; the match to TRBD1 covers 7 bases. Germline V gene lookup returns CDR1 MNHEY and CDR2 SMNVEV (reference sequence). J gave up 5 bases and V 4 bases, and 10 bases lay outside the gene matches. This CDR3 is 16 amino acids long.

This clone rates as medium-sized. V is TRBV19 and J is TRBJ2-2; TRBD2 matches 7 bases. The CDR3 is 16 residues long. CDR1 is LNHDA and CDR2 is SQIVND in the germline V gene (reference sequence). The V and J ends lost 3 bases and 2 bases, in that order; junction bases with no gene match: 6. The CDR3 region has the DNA TGTGCCAGTAGTATTCTTGCGGGGGTCAACACCGGGGAGCTGTTTTTT. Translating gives CASSILAGVNTGELFF.

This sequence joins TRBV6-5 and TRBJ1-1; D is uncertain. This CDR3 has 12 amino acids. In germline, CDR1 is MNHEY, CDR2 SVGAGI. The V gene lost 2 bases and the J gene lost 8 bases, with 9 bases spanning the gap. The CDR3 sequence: CASSYGEDEAFF. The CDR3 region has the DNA TGTGCCAGCAGTTACGGAGAAGACGAAGCTTTCTTT.

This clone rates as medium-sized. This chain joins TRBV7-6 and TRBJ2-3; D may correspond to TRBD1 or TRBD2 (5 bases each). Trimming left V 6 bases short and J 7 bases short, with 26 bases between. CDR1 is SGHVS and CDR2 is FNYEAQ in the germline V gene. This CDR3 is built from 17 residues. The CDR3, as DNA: TGTGCCAGCAGAGAACCGAGGGGTAGCGCTCCCGACCATACGCAGTATTTT. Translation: CASREPRGSAPDHTQYF.

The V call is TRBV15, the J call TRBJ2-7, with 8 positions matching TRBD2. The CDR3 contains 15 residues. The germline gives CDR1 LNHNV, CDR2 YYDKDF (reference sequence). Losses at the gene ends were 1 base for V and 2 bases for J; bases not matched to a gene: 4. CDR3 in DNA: TGTGCCACCAGCAGAGCTCTAGCGGGCACCTACGAGCAGTACTTC. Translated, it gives CATSRALAGTYEQYF.

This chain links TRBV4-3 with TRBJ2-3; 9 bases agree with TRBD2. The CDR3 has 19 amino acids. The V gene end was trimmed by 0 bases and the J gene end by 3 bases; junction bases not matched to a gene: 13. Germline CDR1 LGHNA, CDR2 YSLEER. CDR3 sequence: CASSQDSASGVGPTDTQYF. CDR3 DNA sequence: TGCGCCAGCAGCCAAGATTCGGCTAGCGGGGTAGGACCGACAGATACGCAGTATTTT.

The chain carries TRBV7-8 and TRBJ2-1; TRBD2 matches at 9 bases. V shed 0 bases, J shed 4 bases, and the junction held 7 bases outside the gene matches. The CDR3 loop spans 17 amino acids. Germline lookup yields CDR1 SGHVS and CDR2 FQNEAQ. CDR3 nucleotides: TGTGCCAGCAGCTTAGCCCGACTAGCGGACGGTTACAATGAGCAGTTCTTC. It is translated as CASSLARLADGYNEQFF.

The DNA of the CDR3 is TGTGCCAGCAGTTTCCAGGAATACCCCTACGAGCAGTACTTC. As protein: CASSFQEYPYEQYF. J is TRBJ2-7 and V is TRBV28; D gene unclear. Germline-derived CDR1 and CDR2 are MDHEN and SYDVKM. V lost 3 bases, J lost 2 bases, and 11 bases lay in between. The CDR3 consists of 14 residues.

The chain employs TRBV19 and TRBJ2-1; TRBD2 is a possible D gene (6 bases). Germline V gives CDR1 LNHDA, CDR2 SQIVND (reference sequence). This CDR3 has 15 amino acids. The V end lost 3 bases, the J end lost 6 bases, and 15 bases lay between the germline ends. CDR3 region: CASSITGSWGNEQFF. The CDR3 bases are TGTGCCAGTAGTATTACCGGGAGCTGGGGCAATGAGCAGTTCTTC.

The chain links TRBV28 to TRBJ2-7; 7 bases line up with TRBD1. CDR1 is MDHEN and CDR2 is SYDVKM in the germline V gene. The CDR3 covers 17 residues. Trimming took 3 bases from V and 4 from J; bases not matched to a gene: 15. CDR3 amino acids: CASSFILPAGTVYEQYF. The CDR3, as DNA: TGTGCCAGCAGTTTTATCCTGCCTGCCGGGACAGTTTACGAGCAGTACTTC.

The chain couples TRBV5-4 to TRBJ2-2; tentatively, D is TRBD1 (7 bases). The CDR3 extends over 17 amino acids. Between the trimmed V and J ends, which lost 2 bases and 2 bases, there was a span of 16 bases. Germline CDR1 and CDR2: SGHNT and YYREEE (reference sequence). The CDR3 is CASSLIPGGSNTGELFF. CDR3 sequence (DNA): TGTGCCAGCAGCTTAATCCCAGGGGGGTCAAACACCGGGGAGCTGTTTTTT. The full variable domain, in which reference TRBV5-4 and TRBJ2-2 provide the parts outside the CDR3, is ETGVTQSPTHLIKTRGQQVTLRCSSQSGHNTVSWYQQALGQGPQFIFQYYREEENGRGNFPPRFSGLQFPNYSSELNVNALELDDSALYLCASSLIPGGSNTGELFFGEGSRLTVL.

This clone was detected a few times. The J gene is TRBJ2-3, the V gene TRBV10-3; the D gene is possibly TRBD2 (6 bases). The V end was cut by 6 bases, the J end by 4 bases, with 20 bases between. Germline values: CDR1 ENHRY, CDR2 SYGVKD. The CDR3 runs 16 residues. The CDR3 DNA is TGTGCCATCAGGGGAGGAGCGGAGGGGCCGGCAGATACGCAGTATTTT. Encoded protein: CAIRGGAEGPADTQYF.

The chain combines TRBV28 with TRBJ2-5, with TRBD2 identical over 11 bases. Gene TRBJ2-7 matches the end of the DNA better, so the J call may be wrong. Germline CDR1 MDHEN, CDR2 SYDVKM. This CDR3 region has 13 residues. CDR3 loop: CASCTSGGYEQYF. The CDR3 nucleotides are TGTGCCAGCTGCACTAGCGGGGGATACGAGCAGTACTTC.